This TCR beta chain is from a study of cytomegalovirus exposure and HLA in healthy donors. Notes on the study in general: In a later analysis, at a false discovery rate of 0.05, 15,000 to 20,000 TCR beta sequences matched HLA alleles. It was reported that TCR beta sequences correctly inferred the HLA-A and HLA-B alleles for most subjects. A prior analysis recorded that most TCR beta V segments were productive about 90% or about 30% of the time.

In regard to this clone: The antigen is not known.

The PCR contained 60 Vbeta and 13 Jbeta primers. Sequencing used immunoSEQ multiplex PCR; TCRdb keeps in-frame clones, though not all of them. The sample contains approximately 110,000 clones, about 74% of which appear only once. The CDR3 runs to 13 residues. CDR1 is SEHNR, CDR2 FQNEAQ, per germline (reference sequence). V lost 3 bases and J lost 3; bases outside the gene matches: 2. The specimen sequenced was PBMCs. The gene calls are TRBV7-9 and TRBJ2-7; 7 bases map to TRBD2. This sequence originates from a young man in good health and CMV-seropositive. CDR3 in DNA: TGTGCCAGCAGCTTGCCTAGCGGCTACGAGCAGTACTTC. Its translation is CASSLPSGYEQYF.